This T cell receptor (beta chain) was sequenced for a study of tumor and adjacent non-tumor tissue in lung cancer. Looking at the study overall: About 4.17 million productive TCRbeta reads were obtained per sample on average.

Study outcomes and limitations: Higher tumor TCR diversity was associated with shorter survival.

RNA was extracted from bulk tissue without any cell sorting. Donors were chemotherapy-naive, newly diagnosed lung cancer surgical patients in China, August–November 2014. With respect to this clonotype: Its antigen is undetermined. Its ends do not fully match the called genes, so a read error is possible.

Germline V gene data show CDR1 as DFQATT and CDR2 as SNEGSKA (reference sequence). CDR3 length: 15 residues. The library came from three nested PCR rounds adapted from ARM-PCR protocols. TCRdb reanalysed the multiplex PCR reads using MiXCR and keeps one entry per CDR3 protein. The sample has fewer than 100,000 distinct CDR3 sequences; approximately 72% are singletons. Sequenced: lung tumor tissue. The chain is built from TRBV20-1 and TRBJ2-3, with D unresolved. The sequence was collected from a woman aged 40-49 years with non-small cell lung cancer. The DNA of the CDR3 is TGCGGTGCTAGAGATCTAGGGATCAAAACAGATACGCAGTATTTT. This encodes CGARDLGIKTDTQYF.